This TCR beta chain was sequenced for a study of cytomegalovirus exposure and HLA in healthy donors (dated by TCRdb to between 2016 and 2019). Study-level background: An earlier analysis of 587 of the donors reported 276 Gb of sequence data and some 110 million unique TCR beta sequences obtained from about 180 million T cells. The number of donors typed differed by locus, with roughly 620-640 for A, B, C, DRB1 and DQB1, over 500 for DQA1, over 600 for DPA1, and around 450 for DPB1. The study was designed to test whether signatures of past pathogen exposure could be identified by cataloging public T cell receptors. The later analysis used no new phenotypic data to find candidate immune exposures, relying instead on TCR beta sequences and their occurrence across donors. Among some 410 genotyped donors of the cohort, an average of approximately 200,000 unique TCR beta nucleotide sequences was sequenced per donor, of which about 19% were non-productive. An early release that covered 640 HLA-typed donors contained approximately 300 gigabases of sequencing data and around 85 million unique TCR sequences. Using immunosequencing, the study profiled T cell repertoires from 500 to 800 subjects and related those repertoires to cytomegalovirus serostatus. Among the roughly 390 genotyped donors, approximately 82% belonged to the genetic ancestry cluster associated with self-reported Caucasian donors. To predict cytomegalovirus infection status, the study combined high-throughput TCR immunosequencing, statistical association of individual TCRs with disease status, and machine learning. A later genetic analysis took genome-wide SNP genotypes for about 55% of the 666 donors and used that subset as a discovery cohort. A later analysis re-analyzed previously published TCR beta repertoires from 666 donors and added high-resolution HLA genotyping to study TCR occurrence patterns. All discovery cohort repertoires had been generated on a single sequencing platform. To decide whether each TCR beta V gene segment behaved as functional or pseudogenic, an earlier analysis of nearly 600 of the donors relied on high-throughput TCR beta sequencing. Donor age, sex, ethnicity and CMV serostatus were compiled together with the repertoire data. In addition to the first cohort of 666 subjects, a separate validation cohort of 120 different subjects was used. Roughly 5 DR-DQ haplotypes were handled as single units for association and clustering, since linkage in the cohort was strong. Both class I and class II loci were covered by HLA typing, at four-digit resolution. The investigation overall reported the following: Specific HLA alleles were associated with some 15,000 TCR beta sequences at a false discovery rate of 0.05 in a later analysis. A group of highly shared sequence variants was considered likely to be a technical artifact of the sequencing pipeline. Most TCR sequences were seen in very few donors, while some public TCRs were found in many individuals. The classifier was reported to diagnose cytomegalovirus status with high specificity and sensitivity in both the original cohort and the validation cohort. When HLA alleles, especially DR and DQ, strongly co-occurred, TCR associations were difficult to assign to individual alleles. The study gave a list of over 150 TCR beta chains associated with cytomegalovirus. The authors suggested that the approach could potentially be extended to other disease states and immunological phenotypes. In a later analysis, most CMV-associated TCR beta chains were found to appear HLA-restricted, with HLA associations seemingly driven largely by CMV exposure. Linkage disequilibrium might explain the correlated functional status among segregating V segments, but an unknown experimental factor could not be excluded. In this cohort, only TCR beta chains were sequenced, and detectable features were limited by the absence of alpha or paired-chain data. An association between a missense DCLRE1C variant and V-gene and J-gene trimming of TCR beta chains was found in a later genetic analysis and replicated in an independent cohort. Immune exposure information for the cohort was limited to CMV serostatus. In vitro tests confirmed that a few of the cytomegalovirus-associated TCR beta chains recognize cytomegalovirus antigens. In a later analysis, TCR association rates were found to vary across HLA loci, with the most associated TCRs seen for DRB1 alleles and the fewest for HLA-C alleles. Presence/absence analyses assumed roughly uniform sequencing depth across donors, an assumption that may not hold. Because HLA typing was missing for some donors at each locus, association tests included only the typed subset. According to a later analysis, parvovirus B19, influenza, CMV and Epstein-Barr virus appeared linked to several top co-occurrence clusters. Some IMGT-functional V segments, including TRBV6-2 and TRBV6-3, could not be told apart with the 87-base-pair reads, so those segments were excluded. A later genetic analysis reported fewer N-insertions in productive TCRs among donors in an Asian-associated ancestry cluster than the roughly 650-donor mean. Compared with equally common non-associated chains, HLA-associated TCR beta chains in a later analysis were more clonally expanded and had lower generation probabilities. A further reported finding was that TCR beta sequences accurately predicted the HLA-A and HLA-B alleles for most subjects in the first cohort. Seventeen rarely observed V segments, including chromosome 9 orphons, were excluded from the earlier analysis of some 590 of the donors because counts were too low. In an earlier analysis of over 550 of the donors, most TCR beta V segments were observed in productive rearrangements about 87% or about 30% of the time, broadly matching IMGT annotations.

The cohort was made up of around 720 healthy bone marrow donors. Cohort members were all nominally healthy when sampled, although unrecorded immune exposures were likely present. The donor was CMV seropositive and belonged to the group of more than 250 seropositive cohort members. Every donor gave a peripheral blood sample, and the peripheral blood mononuclear cells from that sample were used for TCR beta sequencing. Genomic DNA extraction from the blood cell samples was performed with the Qiagen DNeasy Blood Extraction Kit. Note on this clone: Its recognized antigen is unknown. No much larger clone exists at a distance of one base, and base qualities are not known.

CDR3 length: 17 amino acids, cysteine to phenylalanine. Kept here is only the CDR3 DNA, which spans 51 bases and is read in frame from base 1. The germline V end is reduced by 4 bases and the J end by 4 bases; junction bases left unmatched: 8. Taken from the germline V gene, the CDR1 and CDR2 loops are SGHTA and FQGNSA. Library prep was done by the immunoSEQ multiplex PCR assay. For the multiplex PCR, a mixture combining 60 forward primers for TCR Vbeta segments and 13 reverse primers for TCR Jbeta segments was used. A multiplex PCR assay on genomic DNA amplified the CDR3 region of rearranged TCR beta genes. The Illumina HiSeq System was used to sequence the amplified TCR beta libraries as 87-base-pair reads. The authors' pipeline ran thus. A later analysis counted around 72 million unique TCR beta chains across the 690 or so repertoires, and approximately 11 million of these chains were shared by at least two donors. To remove PCR and sequencing errors, raw reads were error-corrected and collapsed into unique sequences using a nearest-neighbor algorithm that merged closely related sequences. To assign V, D and J gene segments, CDR3 sequences were aligned to IMGT reference sequences. For a sequence to be retained, a match of at least six nucleotides was required to both a V gene segment and a J gene segment. A rearrangement counted as productive if the CDR3 had no stop codons and remained in frame with V and J, and every other rearrangement counted as non-productive. CDR3 was defined by IMGT convention, running from the second conserved V-encoded cysteine to the conserved J-encoded phenylalanine. In an earlier analysis of around 570 of the donors, sequences lacking an unambiguous match to a single V gene segment were excluded. An earlier analysis of a few hundred of the donors classified V segments as functional when productive rearrangements were above 56.7% and as segregating when the standard deviation between donors was above 5%. To diagnose cytomegalovirus status from the catalog of TCR beta chain sequences, a statistical classification framework was built. V and J gene assignment, in a later analysis, came from comparing TCR nucleotide sequences with IMGT/GENE-DB human TR gene sequences. Using the TCRdist pipeline, a later analysis assigned CDR3 sequences along with most-parsimonious VDJ recombination scenarios. In a later analysis, every TCR beta chain was defined by the combination of its CDR3 amino acid sequence and its V-gene family, and reads without a unique V-gene family were dropped. In a later analysis, some 600 highly shared, low-generation-probability nucleotide sequences were removed to address suspected cross-contamination and a sequencing artifact. A later analysis calculated a clonal expansion index for each public chain from normalized within-repertoire ranks of inferred template counts. A later analysis computed generation probabilities with a VDJ recombination model fitted to out-of-frame rearrangements, and checked the results against IGoR. In a later analysis, TCR-TCR, TCR-HLA and TCR-CMV co-occurrence was scored with hypergeometric tests, and a repertoire-size bias correction was applied to TCR pairs. In a later analysis, false discovery rates were estimated by permuting HLA or CMV assignments 20 times. A later analysis grouped co-occurring TCRs with DBSCAN, adding TCRdist sequence similarity when clustering within HLA-allele-positive subsets. For co-occurrence clustering, repertoires with fewer than 30,000 or more than 120,000 public chains were excluded, along with about five repertoires with anomalous nucleotide sharing. TCRdb's version of the immuneACCESS table is confined to in-frame rearrangements and falls short of the full clone set. An unresolved V gene accounts for under half of the shortfall where checked; the remainder is of unknown origin. That table furnishes V, J and clone size, whereas the DNA furnished D and trimming. Present in this sample are more than 95,000 clones, around 76% of which were seen just once. Jointly, the top ten make up 13% of the sample.

This receptor was taken from a woman aged 55 to 70 in good health and CMV-seropositive. Here the chain combines TRBV7-2 and TRBJ2-7; TRBD2 fits 15 bases in the junction. Source material: PBMCs. The CDR3: CASSSRTSGRGGYEQYF. In nucleotide form, the sequence is TGTGCCAGCAGCTCGAGGACTAGCGGGAGGGGTGGGTACGAGCAGTACTTC.